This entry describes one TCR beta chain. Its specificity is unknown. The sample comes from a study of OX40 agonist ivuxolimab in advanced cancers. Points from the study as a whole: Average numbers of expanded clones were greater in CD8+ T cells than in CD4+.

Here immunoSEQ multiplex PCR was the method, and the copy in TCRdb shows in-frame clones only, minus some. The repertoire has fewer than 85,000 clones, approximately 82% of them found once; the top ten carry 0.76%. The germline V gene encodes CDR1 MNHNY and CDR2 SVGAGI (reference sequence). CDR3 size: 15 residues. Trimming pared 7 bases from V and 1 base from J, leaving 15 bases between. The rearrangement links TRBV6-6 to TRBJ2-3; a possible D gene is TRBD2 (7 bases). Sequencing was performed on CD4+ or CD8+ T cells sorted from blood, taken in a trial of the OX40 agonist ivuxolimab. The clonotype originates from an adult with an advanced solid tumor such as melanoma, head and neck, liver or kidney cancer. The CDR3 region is CASTQRGGRTDTQYF. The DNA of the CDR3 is TGTGCCAGCACCCAAAGGGGGGGCCGCACAGATACGCAGTATTTT.